A selection of T cell receptor beta chains follows, all from one sample in a study of blood T cell repertoires in COVID-19. Profiling relied on immunoSEQ multiplex PCR, and the TCRdb table lists in-frame clones only, not all of them. The table includes roughly 87,000 clones, around four fifths detected once. The sample consisted of peripheral blood. These receptors came from a woman in her 70s with acute or convalescent COVID-19. Each CDR3 is given with its conserved first and last residue. The D gene is left open where the match is weak. Where a row states a size, it is once, few, many or the class of an expanded clone; other rows omit it.

abundance: NA; v_gene: TRBV12-3/TRBV12-4; j_gene: TRBJ1-2; len: 13; d_gene: NA; CDR3aa: CASSLPDFYGYTF; CDR3nt: TGTGCCAGCAGTTTACCGGACTTCTATGGCTACACCTTC
abundance: NA; v_gene: TRBV5-1; j_gene: TRBJ1-4; len: 16; d_gene: NA; CDR3aa: CASSAYRGEVNEKLFF; CDR3nt: TGCGCCAGCAGCGCTTATCGCGGGGAAGTGAATGAAAAACTGTTTTTT
abundance: NA; v_gene: TRBV5-1; j_gene: TRBJ1-2; len: 13; d_gene: TRBD1; CDR3aa: CASSFTGDSGYTF; CDR3nt: TGCGCCAGCAGCTTCACAGGGGATTCTGGCTACACCTTC
abundance: NA; v_gene: TRBV7-2; j_gene: TRBJ1-2; len: 14; d_gene: NA; CDR3aa: CASSSSGRARGYTF; CDR3nt: TGTGCCAGCAGCTCGTCGGGAAGGGCCCGGGGCTACACCTTC
abundance: NA; v_gene: TRBV14; j_gene: TRBJ2-2; len: 18; d_gene: TRBD2; CDR3aa: CASSPGRTSGPNTGELFF; CDR3nt: TGTGCCAGCAGCCCAGGAAGGACTAGCGGACCAAACACCGGGGAGCTGTTTTTT
abundance: once; v_gene: TRBV5-4; j_gene: TRBJ2-6; len: 16; d_gene: NA; CDR3aa: CASSLQGDPGANVLTF; CDR3nt: TGTGCCAGCAGCTTACAGGGTGACCCTGGGGCCAACGTCCTGACTTTC
abundance: NA; v_gene: TRBV24-1; j_gene: TRBJ2-1; len: 16; d_gene: TRBD1; CDR3aa: CATSEAGQGSGNEQFF; CDR3nt: TGTGCCACCAGTGAGGCCGGACAGGGCAGCGGCAATGAGCAGTTCTTC
abundance: NA; v_gene: TRBV7-2; j_gene: TRBJ2-5; len: 16; d_gene: TRBD1; CDR3aa: CASSLFVYRGQETQYF; CDR3nt: TGTGCCAGCAGCTTATTCGTCTACAGGGGCCAAGAGACCCAGTACTTC
abundance: NA; v_gene: TRBV5-4; j_gene: TRBJ1-1; len: 16; d_gene: NA; CDR3aa: CASSLGSAGKNTEAFF; CDR3nt: TGTGCCAGCAGCTTAGGTTCCGCAGGCAAGAACACTGAAGCTTTCTTT
abundance: NA; v_gene: TRBV7-3; j_gene: TRBJ1-1; len: 13; d_gene: NA; CDR3aa: CASSLSGATEAFF; CDR3nt: TGTGCCAGCAGCTTGTCAGGGGCGACTGAAGCTTTCTTT
abundance: NA; v_gene: TRBV7-9; j_gene: TRBJ1-4; len: 14; d_gene: NA; CDR3aa: CASRLRGKDEKLFF; CDR3nt: TGTGCCAGCAGGCTTAGGGGGAAGGATGAAAAACTGTTTTTT
abundance: NA; v_gene: TRBV18; j_gene: TRBJ2-1; len: 13; d_gene: TRBD1; CDR3aa: CASSPALTGGQFF; CDR3nt: TGTGCCAGCTCACCCGCTCTGACAGGGGGACAGTTCTTC
abundance: once; v_gene: TRBV7-3; j_gene: TRBJ2-3; len: 13; d_gene: NA; CDR3aa: CASSLVAPDTQYF; CDR3nt: TGTGCCAGCAGCTTAGTAGCCCCAGATACGCAGTATTTT
abundance: NA; v_gene: TRBV28; j_gene: TRBJ1-2; len: 14; d_gene: TRBD1; CDR3aa: CASSGETGPYGYTF; CDR3nt: TGTGCCAGCAGTGGAGAGACAGGGCCCTATGGCTACACCTTC
abundance: NA; v_gene: TRBV4-2; j_gene: TRBJ2-3; len: 18; d_gene: TRBD2; CDR3aa: CASSPRTSGGASTDTQYF; CDR3nt: TGTGCCAGCAGCCCCCGGACTAGCGGGGGGGCGAGCACAGATACGCAGTATTTT
abundance: once; v_gene: TRBV5-4; j_gene: TRBJ1-2; len: 15; d_gene: NA; CDR3aa: CASSLGAGHNYGYTF; CDR3nt: TGTGCCAGCAGCTTGGGGGCAGGGCACAACTATGGCTACACCTTC
abundance: NA; v_gene: TRBV5-1; j_gene: TRBJ1-3; len: 14; d_gene: NA; CDR3aa: CASSLAAWGNTIYF; CDR3nt: TGCGCCAGCAGCTTAGCAGCGTGGGGAAACACCATATATTTT
abundance: NA; v_gene: TRBV9; j_gene: TRBJ2-7; len: 16; d_gene: TRBD2; CDR3aa: CASSEGTSGDLYEQYF; CDR3nt: TGTGCCAGCAGCGAGGGGACTAGCGGGGACCTATACGAGCAGTACTTC
abundance: NA; v_gene: TRBV9; j_gene: TRBJ2-5; len: 14; d_gene: NA; CDR3aa: CASSVGSPGETQYF; CDR3nt: TGTGCCAGCAGCGTAGGCAGCCCGGGAGAGACCCAGTACTTC
abundance: NA; v_gene: TRBV11-3; j_gene: TRBJ2-7; len: 17; d_gene: TRBD1; CDR3aa: CASSPGTGYSSSYEQYF; CDR3nt: TGTGCCAGCAGCCCGGGGACAGGGTATTCCTCCTCCTACGAGCAGTACTTC
abundance: NA; v_gene: TRBV6-6; j_gene: TRBJ1-5; len: 13; d_gene: TRBD1; CDR3aa: CASRDRVNQPQHF; CDR3nt: TGTGCCAGCAGGGACAGGGTCAATCAGCCCCAGCATTTT
abundance: NA; v_gene: TRBV27; j_gene: TRBJ1-1; len: 13; d_gene: TRBD1; CDR3aa: CASSPGGFWGAFF; CDR3nt: TGTGCCAGCAGCCCAGGGGGGTTCTGGGGGGCTTTCTTT
abundance: NA; v_gene: TRBV5-4; j_gene: TRBJ1-3; len: 17; d_gene: TRBD1; CDR3aa: CASSLEDRGLPGNTIYF; CDR3nt: TGTGCCAGCAGCTTGGAAGACAGGGGGCTACCTGGAAACACCATATATTTT
abundance: NA; v_gene: TRBV6-5; j_gene: TRBJ1-2; len: 11; d_gene: NA; CDR3aa: CASRNFYGYTF; CDR3nt: TGTGCCAGCAGAAACTTCTATGGCTACACCTTC
abundance: NA; v_gene: TRBV7-9; j_gene: TRBJ2-6; len: 14; d_gene: NA; CDR3aa: CASLYISGANVLTF; CDR3nt: TGTGCCAGCTTGTACATCTCTGGGGCCAACGTCCTGACTTTC
abundance: NA; v_gene: TRBV14; j_gene: TRBJ2-5; len: 16; d_gene: NA; CDR3aa: CASSQEPGGGGGTQYF; CDR3nt: TGTGCCAGCAGCCAAGAACCCGGCGGAGGGGGGGGGACCCAGTACTTC
abundance: NA; v_gene: TRBV9; j_gene: TRBJ2-5; len: 15; d_gene: NA; CDR3aa: CASSVVGGSGETQYF; CDR3nt: TGTGCCAGCAGCGTAGTTGGTGGGAGTGGAGAGACCCAGTACTTC
abundance: NA; v_gene: TRBV6-5; j_gene: TRBJ1-1; len: 15; d_gene: TRBD1; CDR3aa: CASSWDSPLNTEAFF; CDR3nt: TGTGCCAGCAGTTGGGACAGTCCGTTGAACACTGAAGCTTTCTTT
abundance: NA; v_gene: TRBV7-9; j_gene: TRBJ1-4; len: 14; d_gene: NA; CDR3aa: CASSFTISNEKLFF; CDR3nt: TGTGCCAGCAGCTTTACAATTTCTAATGAAAAACTGTTTTTT
abundance: NA; v_gene: TRBV3-1/TRBV3-2; j_gene: TRBJ2-7; len: 16; d_gene: TRBD2; CDR3aa: CASSQGLAGHSYEQYF; CDR3nt: TGTGCCAGCAGCCAAGGACTAGCGGGGCACTCCTACGAGCAGTACTTC
abundance: NA; v_gene: TRBV6-5; j_gene: TRBJ1-1; len: 14; d_gene: NA; CDR3aa: CASMMDGMNTEAFF; CDR3nt: TGTGCCAGCATGATGGACGGGATGAACACTGAAGCTTTCTTT
abundance: NA; v_gene: TRBV30; j_gene: TRBJ2-1; len: 15; d_gene: TRBD2; CDR3aa: CAWRPLAGTYNEQFF; CDR3nt: TGTGCCTGGAGACCTCTAGCGGGGACCTACAATGAGCAGTTCTTC
abundance: NA; v_gene: TRBV28; j_gene: TRBJ2-1; len: 12; d_gene: TRBD2; CDR3aa: CASLADHNEQFF; CDR3nt: TGTGCCAGCCTAGCGGACCACAATGAGCAGTTCTTC
abundance: NA; v_gene: TRBV6-6; j_gene: TRBJ1-1; len: 13; d_gene: NA; CDR3aa: CASTWGQNTEAFF; CDR3nt: TGTGCCAGCACCTGGGGCCAGAACACTGAAGCTTTCTTT
abundance: NA; v_gene: TRBV5-1; j_gene: TRBJ2-7; len: 14; d_gene: TRBD1; CDR3aa: CASSLTGGSNEQYF; CDR3nt: TGCGCCAGCAGCTTAACAGGGGGCTCAAACGAGCAGTACTTC
abundance: NA; v_gene: TRBV9; j_gene: TRBJ1-2; len: 12; d_gene: NA; CDR3aa: CASNLGGYGYTF; CDR3nt: TGTGCCAGCAATCTAGGTGGCTATGGCTACACCTTC
abundance: NA; v_gene: TRBV29-1; j_gene: TRBJ2-5; len: 13; d_gene: NA; CDR3aa: CSIVPGPLETQYF; CDR3nt: TGCAGCATTGTCCCAGGGCCCTTGGAGACCCAGTACTTC
abundance: NA; v_gene: TRBV5-1; j_gene: TRBJ2-5; len: 13; d_gene: TRBD1; CDR3aa: CASSTPGGETQYF; CDR3nt: TGCGCCAGCAGTACCCCAGGGGGAGAGACCCAGTACTTC
abundance: NA; v_gene: TRBV5-1; j_gene: TRBJ2-1; len: 15; d_gene: TRBD1; CDR3aa: CASSLEGQGYNEQFF; CDR3nt: TGCGCCAGCAGCTTGGAGGGACAGGGATACAATGAGCAGTTCTTC
abundance: NA; v_gene: TRBV19; j_gene: TRBJ1-5; len: 14; d_gene: TRBD1; CDR3aa: CASTGTGFLEPQHF; CDR3nt: TGTGCCAGTACCGGGACAGGGTTTCTCGAGCCCCAGCATTTT
abundance: once; v_gene: TRBV7-2; j_gene: TRBJ1-5; len: 15; d_gene: NA; CDR3aa: CASSPRGNSNQPQHF; CDR3nt: TGTGCCAGCAGCCCCAGGGGTAATAGCAATCAGCCCCAGCATTTT
abundance: NA; v_gene: TRBV2; j_gene: TRBJ1-5; len: 15; d_gene: NA; CDR3aa: CASSDGRDSNQPQHF; CDR3nt: TGTGCCAGCAGTGATGGGAGAGATAGCAATCAGCCCCAGCATTTT
abundance: NA; v_gene: TRBV3-1/TRBV3-2; j_gene: TRBJ2-2; len: 17; d_gene: TRBD1; CDR3aa: CASRLDRGLGGTGELFF; CDR3nt: TGTGCCAGCAGACTTGACAGGGGCCTGGGTGGCACCGGGGAGCTGTTTTTT
abundance: NA; v_gene: TRBV6-6; j_gene: TRBJ1-2; len: 14; d_gene: TRBD1; CDR3aa: CASSYFEGADGYTF; CDR3nt: TGTGCCAGCAGTTACTTCGAGGGGGCGGATGGCTACACCTTC
abundance: NA; v_gene: TRBV11-3; j_gene: TRBJ1-2; len: 14; d_gene: NA; CDR3aa: CASSSGWGLQGYTF; CDR3nt: TGTGCCAGCAGCTCCGGGTGGGGGCTGCAAGGCTACACCTTC
abundance: NA; v_gene: TRBV12-3/TRBV12-4; j_gene: TRBJ1-1; len: 11; d_gene: NA; CDR3aa: CASGLGTEAFF; CDR3nt: TGTGCCAGCGGACTGGGCACTGAAGCTTTCTTT
abundance: NA; v_gene: TRBV6-5; j_gene: TRBJ1-1; len: 15; d_gene: TRBD1; CDR3aa: CASRTTGTGGSEAFF; CDR3nt: TGTGCCAGCAGGACCACCGGGACAGGAGGTTCTGAAGCTTTCTTT
abundance: NA; v_gene: TRBV2; j_gene: TRBJ1-2; len: 14; d_gene: NA; CDR3aa: CASISEGGSERYTF; CDR3nt: TGTGCCAGCATCTCGGAAGGGGGATCCGAACGCTACACCTTC
abundance: once; v_gene: TRBV19; j_gene: TRBJ1-2; len: 15; d_gene: NA; CDR3aa: CASSIRSHENYGYTF; CDR3nt: TGTGCCAGTAGTATTAGATCCCACGAAAACTATGGCTACACCTTC
abundance: few; v_gene: TRBV5-1; j_gene: TRBJ2-5; len: 15; d_gene: TRBD2; CDR3aa: CASSLAKGGGFTQYF; CDR3nt: TGCGCCAGCAGCTTGGCCAAGGGCGGGGGGTTTACCCAGTACTTC
abundance: NA; v_gene: TRBV5-4; j_gene: TRBJ2-7; len: 15; d_gene: TRBD2; CDR3aa: CASGNLAGPPYEQYF; CDR3nt: TGTGCCAGCGGCAATCTAGCGGGGCCACCCTACGAGCAGTACTTC
abundance: NA; v_gene: TRBV28; j_gene: TRBJ2-3; len: 13; d_gene: NA; CDR3aa: CASRPRDSDTQYF; CDR3nt: TGTGCCAGCAGGCCCAGGGATTCGGATACGCAGTATTTT
abundance: few; v_gene: TRBV7-2; j_gene: TRBJ1-4; len: 15; d_gene: TRBD1; CDR3aa: CASRDRGQTNEKLFF; CDR3nt: TGTGCCAGCAGAGACAGGGGGCAAACTAATGAAAAACTGTTTTTT
abundance: NA; v_gene: TRBV7-7; j_gene: TRBJ2-1; len: 16; d_gene: TRBD1; CDR3aa: CASSSRDRVAYNEQFF; CDR3nt: TGTGCTAGCAGCTCTAGGGACAGGGTAGCCTACAATGAGCAGTTCTTC
abundance: once; v_gene: TRBV5-1; j_gene: TRBJ2-7; len: 15; d_gene: TRBD1; CDR3aa: CASSRRQGSMYEQYF; CDR3nt: TGCGCCAGCAGCCGTAGACAGGGGAGTATGTACGAGCAGTACTTC
abundance: NA; v_gene: TRBV2; j_gene: TRBJ1-2; len: 15; d_gene: NA; CDR3aa: CASSRNPGNDYGYTF; CDR3nt: TGTGCCAGCAGTCGCAACCCGGGGAATGACTATGGCTACACCTTC
abundance: few; v_gene: TRBV5-1; j_gene: TRBJ1-6; len: 15; d_gene: NA; CDR3aa: CASSQQGGSNSPLHF; CDR3nt: TGCGCCAGCAGCCAACAGGGCGGAAGTAATTCACCCCTCCACTTT
abundance: NA; v_gene: TRBV5-1; j_gene: TRBJ1-4; len: 15; d_gene: NA; CDR3aa: CASSLTLSTNEKLFF; CDR3nt: TGCGCCAGCAGCTTGACGCTATCAACTAATGAAAAACTGTTTTTT
abundance: few; v_gene: TRBV2; j_gene: TRBJ2-5; len: 12; d_gene: TRBD2; CDR3aa: CASRLAGETQYF; CDR3nt: TGTGCCAGCAGACTAGCGGGAGAGACCCAGTACTTC
abundance: NA; v_gene: TRBV5-3; j_gene: TRBJ2-5; len: 14; d_gene: TRBD2; CDR3aa: CATYGLAGEETQYF; CDR3nt: TGTGCCACTTACGGACTAGCGGGGGAAGAGACCCAGTACTTC